A single sample is the source of the 12 T cell receptor beta chains below, sequenced in a study of blood T cell repertoires in COVID-19. The method was immunoSEQ multiplex PCR; TCRdb's version includes in-frame clones alone and lacks a portion of them. This sample has 270,000 or so clones, with 80% to 90% found just once. Sequencing used peripheral blood. These receptors all come from a woman under 40 with COVID-19, enrolled during active disease.

The V gene is TRBV28, the J gene TRBJ2-5, with 9 bases that match TRBD1. Germline V gives CDR1 MDHEN, CDR2 SYDVKM. This CDR3 contains 16 residues. Trimming took 6 bases from V and 6 from J; bases not matched to a gene: 14. The CDR3 sequence is CASRGWGQGVSQTQYF. The CDR3 DNA reads TGTGCCAGCAGGGGGTGGGGACAGGGTGTTTCACAGACCCAGTACTTC.

CDR3 nucleotides: TGTGCCAGCAGCTTATGGGCAGGGGGCATGTACGAGCAGTACTTC. Its translation is CASSLWAGGMYEQYF. The J gene is TRBJ2-7, the V gene TRBV11-2, with TRBD1 matching over 8 bases. CDR1 is SGHAT, CDR2 FQNNGV, per germline. The J segment lost 4 bases and the V segment lost 2 bases, leaving 7 bases of the junction unmatched. The CDR3 is 15 amino acids.

This clone turned up a few times. This rearrangement joins TRBV15 to TRBJ2-1; weak D call: TRBD1 (5 bases). Trimming shortened V by 0 bases and J by 0 bases, and 18 bases separated the two germline ends. The CDR3 extends over 19 amino acids. Germline V lookup: CDR1 LNHNV, CDR2 YYDKDF (reference sequence). CDR3 protein: CATSRDKRLLGVSYNEQFF. For the CDR3, the DNA is TGTGCCACCAGCAGAGATAAACGATTGCTAGGGGTCTCCTACAATGAGCAGTTCTTC.

V is TRBV27 and J is TRBJ2-7; 11 bases match TRBD1. This CDR3 is 15 amino acids long. Germline values: CDR1 MNHEY, CDR2 SMNVEV (reference sequence). J lost 4 bases, V lost 5 bases, and 7 bases had no gene match. The CDR3 spells CASSATRDRGYEQYF. As DNA, the CDR3 is TGTGCCAGCAGTGCTACTCGGGACAGGGGGTACGAGCAGTACTTC.

The chain couples TRBV29-1 to TRBJ1-2, with 7 bases that match TRBD1. CDR1 SQVTM and CDR2 ANQGSEA come from the germline V gene. CDR3 length: 14 residues. The trim removed 7 bases at V and 3 bases at J, leaving 11 bases unmatched. CDR3 residues: CSGGGGGPDYGYTF. The CDR3 coding sequence is TGCAGCGGGGGAGGAGGGGGCCCCGACTATGGCTACACCTTC.

Notes on this clone: The sample contains more than one DNA sequence encoding this CDR3. The chain uses TRBV27 and TRBJ2-7, with TRBD2 matching 12 bases. V dropped 6 bases and J dropped 2; count of bases not matched to a gene: 2. The CDR3 contains 14 residues. From germline, CDR1 is MNHEY and CDR2 SMNVEV (reference sequence). The CDR3, as DNA: TGTGCCAGCAGCCCTAGCGGGGGGGCCTACGAGCAGTACTTC. It encodes CASSPSGGAYEQYF.

The chain joins TRBV11-2 to TRBJ2-1; D unresolved. The CDR3 is made up of 15 amino acids. Trimming took 1 base from V and 0 from J, leaving 7 bases between them. Germline values: CDR1 SGHAT, CDR2 FQNNGV. CDR3 DNA sequence: TGTGCCAGCAGCTTAGGCTCGAGCTCCTACAATGAGCAGTTCTTC. As protein: CASSLGSSSYNEQFF.

The rearrangement links TRBV10-2 to TRBJ2-7, with a tentative D call TRBD2 (5 bases). The length of the CDR3 is 13 residues. V lost 8 bases, J lost 3 bases, and 14 bases lay in between. In germline, CDR1 is WSHSY, CDR2 SAAADI. The CDR3 here is CASSIGGGYEQYF. DNA of the CDR3: TGCGCCAGCTCCATCGGCGGAGGCTACGAGCAGTACTTC.

The chain employs TRBV2 and TRBJ2-2; D might be TRBD1 (6 bases). CDR3 length: 13 residues. V was pared by 7 bases and J by 1 base, with 7 bases between. Germline V gene data show CDR1 as SNHLY and CDR2 as FYNNEI. The CDR3 DNA reads TGTGCCAGCAACAGGGAGAACACCGGGGAGCTGTTTTTT. It codes for CASNRENTGELFF.

This clone was found a few times. J is TRBJ1-1 and V is TRBV6-5; D call uncertain. This CDR3 has 14 amino acids. V gave up 6 bases and J gave up 1 base, with 12 bases separating them. The germline gives CDR1 MNHEY, CDR2 SVGAGI. CDR3 loop: CASRPGLENTEAFF. CDR3 nucleotides: TGTGCCAGCAGACCCGGACTAGAGAACACTGAAGCTTTCTTT.

The chain employs TRBV4-1 and TRBJ2-5; TRBD2 might be the D (6 bases). This CDR3 contains 13 residues. The V end lost 8 bases, the J end lost 5 bases, and 15 bases lay between the germline ends. CDR1 is MGHRA, CDR2 YSYEKL, per germline. DNA for the CDR3: TGCGCCAGCGGATCGTGGCTAGCGGAGACCCAGTACTTC. Its translation is CASGSWLAETQYF.

The chain joins TRBV10-3 to TRBJ2-6, with D perhaps matching TRBD2 (5 bases). The CDR3 is 16 amino acids. The ends were cut back, 6 bases at V and 0 bases at J, with 12 bases in the middle. CDR1 is ENHRY, CDR2 SYGVKD, per germline. The CDR3 coding sequence is TGTGCCATCAGGGTGGACGAGGGCTCTGGGGCCAACGTCCTGACTTTC. Its protein is CAIRVDEGSGANVLTF.